A selection of T cell receptor beta chains follows, all from one sample in a study of cytomegalovirus exposure and HLA in healthy donors. Here immunoSEQ multiplex PCR was the method, and the copy in TCRdb shows in-frame clones only, minus some. Here the sample spans 120,000 to 150,000 clones, 70% to 85% being singletons. Sequenced sample: PBMCs. All receptors derive from a man aged 35 to 55 in good health and CMV-seropositive. The CDR3 runs from the conserved cysteine through the conserved F or W. D genes are given only for firm matches. Clone size is not always given. Where it is, it says once, few, many or a class for expanded clones.

v_gene: TRBV4-2; d_gene: NA; abundance: NA; len: 14; j_gene: TRBJ2-2; CDR3aa: CASSQAGSTGELFF; CDR3nt: TGTGCCAGCAGCCAAGCGGGATCCACCGGGGAGCTGTTTTTT
v_gene: TRBV18; d_gene: TRBD1; abundance: few; len: 13; j_gene: TRBJ1-1; CDR3aa: CASSLGQNPEAFF; CDR3nt: TGTGCCAGCTCACTGGGACAGAACCCTGAAGCTTTCTTT
v_gene: TRBV7-9; d_gene: NA; abundance: NA; len: 14; j_gene: TRBJ2-5; CDR3aa: CASSLNAGQETQYF; CDR3nt: TGTGCCAGCAGCTTAAATGCGGGGCAAGAGACCCAGTACTTC
v_gene: TRBV9; d_gene: NA; abundance: NA; len: 17; j_gene: TRBJ1-1; CDR3aa: CASSVEAVIGGSTEAFF; CDR3nt: TGTGCCAGCAGCGTAGAAGCAGTTATAGGGGGAAGTACTGAAGCTTTCTTT
v_gene: TRBV7-2; d_gene: NA; abundance: NA; len: 11; j_gene: TRBJ1-2; CDR3aa: CASSLVRGYTF; CDR3nt: TGTGCCAGCAGCTTAGTCCGTGGCTACACCTTC
v_gene: TRBV7-6; d_gene: TRBD1; abundance: NA; len: 15; j_gene: TRBJ1-6; CDR3aa: CASSLDRGYHSPLHF; CDR3nt: TGTGCCAGCAGCCTAGACAGGGGGTACCACTCACCCCTCCACTTT
v_gene: TRBV30; d_gene: NA; abundance: few; len: 12; j_gene: TRBJ1-1; CDR3aa: CAWSAGNTEAFF; CDR3nt: TGTGCCTGGAGTGCCGGGAACACTGAAGCTTTCTTT
v_gene: TRBV19; d_gene: TRBD1; abundance: NA; len: 15; j_gene: TRBJ1-5; CDR3aa: CASSPGQGFNQPQHF; CDR3nt: TGTGCCAGTAGCCCGGGACAGGGGTTCAATCAGCCCCAGCATTTT
v_gene: TRBV5-1; d_gene: NA; abundance: NA; len: 17; j_gene: TRBJ1-3; CDR3aa: CASSLSVPTSSGNTIYF; CDR3nt: TGCGCCAGCAGCTTGTCTGTTCCAACGAGCTCTGGAAACACCATATATTTT
v_gene: TRBV29-1; d_gene: NA; abundance: NA; len: 11; j_gene: TRBJ2-7; CDR3aa: CSVSTYYEQYF; CDR3nt: TGCAGCGTTTCTACTTACTACGAGCAGTACTTC
v_gene: TRBV11-3; d_gene: NA; abundance: NA; len: 16; j_gene: TRBJ1-3; CDR3aa: CASSLLRRSSGNTIYF; CDR3nt: TGTGCCAGCAGCTTATTGAGGAGAAGCTCTGGAAACACCATATATTTT
v_gene: TRBV7-2; d_gene: TRBD2; abundance: NA; len: 15; j_gene: TRBJ2-7; CDR3aa: CASSSGLAGPYEQYF; CDR3nt: TGTGCCAGCAGCTCGGGACTAGCGGGACCTTACGAGCAGTACTTC